The entry below describes one TCR beta chain. Via MiXCR, TCRdb re-called the RT-PCR reads, giving one row per CDR3 protein. The sample has about 410,000 distinct CDR3 sequences, 16% seen once. The sample is drawn from a study of patients and donors after allogeneic stem cell transplantation. Trimming removed 3 bases from V and 2 bases from J, with 18 bases in between. This CDR3 spans 16 amino acids. In germline, CDR1 is SQVTM, CDR2 ANQGSEA. The TCR sequence derives from a human donor who was either an allogeneic HSCT recipient or a stem cell or donor lymphocyte infusion donor (not recorded which). It is not recorded whose cells these are; they may come from a transplant donor. The chain joins TRBV29-1 to TRBJ2-3; a possible D gene is TRBD2 (5 bases). The specimen was blood, either unsorted or a sorted T cell fraction (not recorded which). The CDR3 sequence is CSVDGIHQVYTDTQYF. Written as DNA, the CDR3 is TGCAGCGTTGACGGGATACACCAGGTTTACACAGATACGCAGTATTTT.